This T cell receptor (beta chain) was sequenced during a study of CD8 T cells in Susac syndrome. Random hexamers served to reverse transcribe about 0.5 to 1 ug RNA. MiXCR, applied by TCRdb to the immunoSEQ multiplex PCR reads, yields one record per CDR3 protein. The sample contains over 80,000 distinct CDR3 sequences, around 93% of which appear only once. The CDR3 length is 16 residues. Germline V lookup: CDR1 SGHTA, CDR2 FQGNSA. V gave up 2 bases and J gave up 4 bases; unmatched junction bases: 9. The TCR originated in a human donor in good health. The gene calls are TRBV7-2 and TRBJ2-7; the match to TRBD2 covers 9 bases. Source material: CD8+ T cells from PBMCs. CDR3 in DNA: TGTGCCAGCAGCTTACTGGGCCTAGCGGGGAGTTACGAGCAGTACTTC. This gives the protein CASSLLGLAGSYEQYF.